This T cell receptor (beta chain) was recorded in a study of T cells in localized non-small cell lung cancer. Findings and caveats of the study: For the top 100 tumor clones, a median approximately 61 also appeared in adjacent lung. There was higher T cell clonality in uninvolved adjacent lung than in tumor, and it was highest there. With higher T cell density in blood came longer overall survival. As only one tumor region underwent sequencing, heterogeneity remains possible.

A remark on this clone: Its antigen remains unknown.

This CDR3 is built from 13 residues. CDR1 is SGHNT, CDR2 YYREEE, per germline (reference sequence). Trimming took 4 bases from V and 7 from J, leaving 12 bases between them. Method: immunoSEQ multiplex PCR; TCRdb's copy keeps in-frame clones and lacks some. The data show around 78,000 clones, with more than 70% seen just once and more than 9% held by the top ten. This TCR was sampled from a female donor at least 60 years old with stage I lung adenocarcinoma. The sample consisted of peripheral blood, taken before any cancer treatment. V and J are TRBV5-4 and TRBJ2-1; D perhaps matches TRBD1 (6 bases). The CDR3 sequence is CASSALQGNEQFF. In DNA form, the CDR3 reads TGTGCCAGCAGCGCCCTACAGGGTAATGAGCAGTTCTTC.